This TCR beta chain was captured in a study of blood T cell repertoires in COVID-19 (dated by TCRdb to 2020 to 2021). Notes on the research overall: The collaborator samples originated in the United States, Italy and Spain and spanned the acute and convalescent phases of COVID-19. Sample metadata almost always included a de-identified subject ID, COVID-19 status, age in years and sex. Samples came from the ongoing ImmuneRACE study (first 160 participants) plus 1,254 subjects from 6 global collaborators. HLA class I and class II types, where available, came from metadata supplied by the sample provider rather than from assay-based typing. Deeply sampled blood TCRbeta repertoires from subjects exposed to, actively infected with, or recovered from COVID-19 were included in the dataset. The repertoires were released in a freely available public database intended as a resource for research on the immune response to SARS-CoV-2. The material from the prospective study consisted of cDNA or gDNA derived from T cells, B-cell-depleted T cells, or PBMCs. Broad study findings and their caveats: The amount of clinical and demographic metadata varied by source and participant and was provided uncurated.

The immunoSEQ Assay, a bias-controlled multiplex PCR, was used to amplify TCRbeta CDR3 regions from genomic DNA. The authors processed their data as follows. The number of nucleated cells in each sample was estimated by amplification of reference gene primers within the assay. To quantify the absolute abundance of each unique TCRbeta CDR3 rearrangement, sequence reads were collapsed and filtered. For each sample, productive Simpson clonality was calculated as the square root of Simpson's diversity index over productive rearrangements. TCRdb re-hosts the immuneACCESS table, in-frame sequences only. Its copies lack some clones; in the studies checked, an unresolved V gene accounts for under half of them, and the cause for the rest is not known. The V and J calls and the clone size are those of that table, but D and trimming were determined from the DNA. The sample includes under 50,000 clones, with about 89% observed a single time. Of the sample, around 6% is held by the ten largest clones.

Collaborating institutions collected whole blood in K2EDTA tubes following their own protocols. For TCRbeta analysis, collaborators shipped samples as frozen whole blood, isolated PBMCs, or DNA extracted from either of those sample types. CDR1 and CDR2, looked up from the germline V gene, are SGHTA and FQGNSA. The CDR3, from cysteine to phenylalanine, totals 16 residues. The DNA shown is the 48-base CDR3, in frame from base 1. Here V drops 3 bases and J drops 2 bases, and the junction holds 5 bases not matched to any gene. To note about this clone: It lacks a known antigen. Base qualities are not recorded, but no much larger clone differs from it by a single base.

The chain employs TRBV7-2 and TRBJ2-3; TRBD2 agrees with 10 junctional bases. The sequence came from an older man with active COVID-19. The sequencing input was peripheral blood. The CDR3 reads as follows: CASSFPLAGNTDTQYF. The DNA sequence follows: TGTGCCAGCAGCTTTCCACTAGCGGGGAACACAGATACGCAGTATTTT.